This T cell receptor (delta chain) comes out of a study of gamma-delta T cells after stem cell transplantation. A few counts support this clone. The protein recorded in TCRdb matches a much larger clone and deviates from this DNA's translation at residue 9, suggesting a read error; the protein here is obtained by translating the DNA. Germline V CDR1 and CDR2: GEAIGNYY, EKD. The ends were cut back, 0 bases at V and 3 bases at J, with 10 bases in the middle. The CDR3 has 14 amino acids. TCRdb reanalysed the RT-PCR reads with CATT. This repertoire shows about 1,100 delta-chain clones, around 3.5% found once; its top ten account for 25% to 40%.

Source material: gamma-delta T cells. The chain uses TRDV2 and TRDJ1, with D maybe TRDD3 (5 bases). This receptor was identified in a human donor. It is not recorded whose cells these are; they may come from a transplant donor. Written as DNA, the CDR3 is TGTGCCTGTGACACCTTAGGGGGGCCCGATAAACTCATCTTT. Translating it yields CACDTLGGPDKLIF.